Sequencing of this T cell receptor beta chain was carried out in a study of molecular identifiers for immune sequencing clone quantification. The overall study: With replicates, the RNA of about 20,000 or 100,000 naive CD8 cells was split five ways and four were sequenced. The study, taken as a whole, reports: Spiked Jurkat TCR RNA equal to one cell could reportedly be picked out among approximately 980,000 naive cells.

TCRdb re-called the PCR reads through MiXCR, storing one row per CDR3 protein. The data show about half a million distinct CDR3 sequences, with over 20% seen just once and around 0.84% held by the top ten. Input for naive CD8 libraries was roughly 20,000 to 1,000,000 sorted cells; the RNA fraction used was 10%, 30% or 50%. Details on this clonotype: Its matching antigen is unknown. This may arise from a read error, as a much more abundant clone is one base away.

This sequence was found in a human donor in good health. Some libraries in this study had Jurkat cell RNA spiked in. Sequenced material: naive CD8+ T cells from blood, with Jurkat cell RNA spiked in. The subset: FACS-sorted CD8+CD4-CCR7+CD45RA+ naive T cells.

CDR3 DNA sequence: TGTGCCAGCAGCAGCCCTCACCACGACACCCAGAACACCGGGGAGCTGCTTTTT. Amino acid sequence: CASSSPHHDTQNTGELLF. V and J are TRBV7-9 and TRBJ2-2, with D perhaps TRBD2 (5 bases). Germline-derived CDR1 and CDR2 are SEHNR and FQNEAQ (reference sequence). The CDR3 length is 18 residues. The variable domain in full, with the rest retrieved from reference TRBV7-9 and TRBJ2-2, is DTGVSQNPRHKITKRGQNVTFRCDPISEHNRLYWYRQTLGQGPEFLTYFQNEAQLEKSRLLSDRFSAERPKGSFSTLEIQRTEQGDSAMYLCASSSPHHDTQNTGELLFGEGSRLTVL.